These 11 T cell receptor beta chains were all obtained from the same sample, sequenced in a study of T cell responses to AZD1222 COVID-19 vaccine. Some clones are missing from TCRdb's copy, which holds only in-frame ones; the method was immunoSEQ multiplex PCR. Among 110,000 to 150,000 clones listed, approximately 90% were seen once. The specimen comprised peripheral blood, sampled on day 0 of AZD1222 vaccination. These receptors were collected from an adult in good health.

The gene calls are TRBV7-2 and TRBJ1-1; D perhaps matches TRBD1 (5 bases). V was clipped by 5 bases and J by 0 bases, with 16 bases between them. The CDR3 covers 16 residues. The germline gives CDR1 SGHTA, CDR2 FQGNSA. CDR3 coding DNA: TGTGCCAGCAGCCCAGGTTATCGGGGCATGAACACTGAAGCTTTCTTT. Amino acid sequence: CASSPGYRGMNTEAFF.

The V call is TRBV11-2, the J call TRBJ2-7; 9 nucleotides match TRBD2. The trim removed 6 bases at V and 2 bases at J, leaving 5 bases unmatched. CDR3 length equals 14 residues. Germline CDR1 SGHAT, CDR2 FQNNGV. CDR3 amino acids: CASRDSGGTYEQYF. The CDR3 DNA reads as TGTGCCAGCAGAGATAGCGGGGGCACCTACGAGCAGTACTTC.

This sequence joins TRBV7-9 and TRBJ2-7; 9 bases agree with TRBD1. CDR3 length: 14 residues. Germline CDR1 reads SEHNR; CDR2 reads FQNEAQ (reference sequence). V lost 3 bases and J lost 3; bases outside the gene matches: 3. CDR3 residues: CASSLGGQGYEQYF. As DNA, the CDR3 is TGTGCCAGCAGCTTGGGGGGACAGGGCTACGAGCAGTACTTC. The whole variable domain, remainder taken from reference TRBV7-9 and TRBJ2-7, is DTGVSQNPRHKITKRGQNVTFRCDPISEHNRLYWYRQTLGQGPEFLTYFQNEAQLEKSRLLSDRFSAERPKGSFSTLEIQRTEQGDSAMYLCASSLGGQGYEQYFGPGTRLTVT.

V usage is TRBV6-5 and J usage is TRBJ1-2, with 7 bases that match TRBD1. CDR3 length: 12 amino acids. J lost 3 bases, V lost 5 bases, and 0 bases had no gene match. Germline V lookup: CDR1 MNHEY, CDR2 SVGAGI. CDR3 in DNA: TGTGCCAGCAGTACAGGGGACTATGGCTACACCTTC. This codes for CASSTGDYGYTF.

The gene calls are TRBV11-3 and TRBJ1-2, with 7 bases lining up with TRBD1. Germline V gene lookup returns CDR1 SGHNT and CDR2 YENEEA. V lost 5 bases to trimming and J lost 8 bases; unmatched junction nucleotides: 11. The CDR3 totals 14 residues. For the CDR3, the DNA is TGTGCCAGCAGCCCGCCAGACAGGGTTCGAGGCTACACCTTC. It yields the protein CASSPPDRVRGYTF.

The chain combines TRBV18 with TRBJ1-4, with D unclear. In germline, CDR1 is KGHSH, CDR2 LQKENI. This CDR3 has 13 amino acids. Trimming left V 5 bases short and J 8 bases short, with 12 bases between. DNA of the CDR3: TGTGCCAGCTCAGTAGGAACAGCCGAAAAACTGTTTTTT. Protein product: CASSVGTAEKLFF.

The chain couples TRBV30 to TRBJ2-7; D is tentatively TRBD1 or TRBD2 (5 bases each). The germline CDR1 and CDR2 sequences are GTSNPN and SVGIG (reference sequence). The CDR3 contains 14 residues. The V end was cut by 3 bases, the J end by 6 bases, with 18 bases between. CDR3 DNA: TGTGCCTGGAGCCGTGGGGGAGAAGGAGTCGAGCAGTACTTC. Translation: CAWSRGGEGVEQYF.

This clone showed up just once. Here the CDR3 DNA reads TGTGCTAGTGGCCGAAATCCGACAGCGTACGAGCAGTACTTC. It is translated as CASGRNPTAYEQYF. This chain uses TRBV12-5 with TRBJ2-7; weak D call: TRBD1 (5 bases). The CDR3 runs to 14 residues. Trimming stripped 6 bases from V and 4 bases from J, with 16 bases between. Germline CDR1 is LGHNT and CDR2 is FRNRAP.

This rearrangement joins TRBV9 to TRBJ2-2; D not certain. Looked up from germline, CDR1 is SGDLS and CDR2 is YYNGEE. The CDR3 contains 14 residues. The V end was cut by 1 base, the J end by 3 bases, with 7 bases between. The CDR3 is CASSVTSHTGELFF. CDR3 DNA: TGTGCCAGCAGCGTAACCTCCCACACCGGGGAGCTGTTTTTT.

Regarding this clone: At the DNA level, this CDR3 is encoded by other sequences in the same sample as well. J is TRBJ2-5 and V is TRBV18; possible D gene TRBD1, 6 bases. This CDR3 comprises 13 residues. The V end was cut by 4 bases, the J end by 2 bases, with 8 bases between. Germline assignment: CDR1 KGHSH and CDR2 LQKENI. CDR3 sequence (DNA): TGTGCCAGCTCACTTGGACAGCAAGAGACCCAGTACTTC. This encodes CASSLGQQETQYF.

As concerns this clone: The same CDR3 can be traced to other DNA sequences in this sample. J is TRBJ1-1 and V is TRBV6-5; tentatively, D is TRBD1 (5 bases). Germline CDR1 is MNHEY and CDR2 is SVGAGI. The CDR3 has 16 residues. The V and J ends lost 4 bases and 4 bases respectively, with 19 bases between them. In DNA, the CDR3 is TGTGCCAGCAGTTGGGATAGGGACCTAAAAGGCACTGAAGCTTTCTTT. Amino acid sequence: CASSWDRDLKGTEAFF.